The present T cell receptor beta chain was sequenced within a study of blood T cell repertoires in COVID-19. Whole-study context: PBMCs, B-cell-depleted T cells, or T cells were the source of the cDNA or gDNA that made up the material.

The method was immunoSEQ multiplex PCR; TCRdb's version includes in-frame clones alone and lacks a portion of them. The data contain about 290,000 clones, about nine tenths of them seen just once; the ten biggest clones take up 1.7%. The germline CDR1 and CDR2 sequences are GTSNPN and SVGIG (reference sequence). CDR3 length equals 14 residues. The V end lost 2 bases, the J end lost 2 bases, and 12 bases lay between the germline ends. This clone was counted only a few times. Study members were between roughly 18 and 100 years old and lived in some 22 US regions. Sequenced input: PBMCs or T cells enriched from blood (not recorded which). The gene calls are TRBV30 and TRBJ1-2; D remains ambiguous. The source is a woman aged 40 to 50 who had recovered from COVID-19. For the CDR3, the DNA is TGTGCCTGGAGTCGTCAGTTGTTAAACTATGGCTACACCTTC. Residues: CAWSRQLLNYGYTF.